Listed below are T cell receptor beta chains from one sample, sequenced in a study of T cells in Graves' hyperthyroidism and ophthalmopathy. TCRdb analysed the multiplex PCR reads with MiXCR anew, one entry per CDR3 protein. The sample has hundreds of thousands of distinct CDR3 sequences; 13% to 15% are singletons. The sample consisted of blood. These receptors all stem from a woman aged 18-35 years with Graves' hyperthyroidism. Each CDR3 is given with its conserved first and last residue. Each record gives: J gene, V gene, CDR3 protein.

>TRBJ2-1|TRBV28
CASYPGQTSYNEQFF
>TRBJ2-1|TRBV20-1
CSALAGVGYNEQFF
>TRBJ1-1|TRBV7-9
CASSNRTLTNTEAFF
>TRBJ1-5|TRBV6-1
CASSDIAPQHF
>TRBJ1-1|TRBV19
CASGEMNTEAFF
>TRBJ2-7|TRBV28
CASSRTSVEQYF
>TRBJ2-3|TRBV29-1
CSVEIGVAGLTGTQYF
>TRBJ1-1|TRBV14
CASSQDPAKVAEAFF
>TRBJ2-1|TRBV29-1
CSVEDQGGRAYNEQFF
>TRBJ2-6|TRBV12-3/TRBV12-4
CASSPPSSGANVLTF
>TRBJ2-4|TRBV4-2
CASSQVPEKLAGHIENIQYF
>TRBJ1-2|TRBV28
CASWTGGYGYTF
>TRBJ1-2|TRBV9
CASSVRQGDFPLMSNYGYTF
>TRBJ2-3|TRBV15
CATSFGKGQYTDTQYF
>TRBJ1-2|TRBV5-6
CASSLDRRSYGYTF
>TRBJ2-7|TRBV7-2
CASSLGVWAEPYEQYF
>TRBJ2-7|TRBV10-2
CATRQGSYEQYF
>TRBJ1-4|TRBV5-5
CASSLGFTGNNEKLFF
>TRBJ1-6|TRBV6-2/TRBV6-3
CASSYNGVRNNSPLHF